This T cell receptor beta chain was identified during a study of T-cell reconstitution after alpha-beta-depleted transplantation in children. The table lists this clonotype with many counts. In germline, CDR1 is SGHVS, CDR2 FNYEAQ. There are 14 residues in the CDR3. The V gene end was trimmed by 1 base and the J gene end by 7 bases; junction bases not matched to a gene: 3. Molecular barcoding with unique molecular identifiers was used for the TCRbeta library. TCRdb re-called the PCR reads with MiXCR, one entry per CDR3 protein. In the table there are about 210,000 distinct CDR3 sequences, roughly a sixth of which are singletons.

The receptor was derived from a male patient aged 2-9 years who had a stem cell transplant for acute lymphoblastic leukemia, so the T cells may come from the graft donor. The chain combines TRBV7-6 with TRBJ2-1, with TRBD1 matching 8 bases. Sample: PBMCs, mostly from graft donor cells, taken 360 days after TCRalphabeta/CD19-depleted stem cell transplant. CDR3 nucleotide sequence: TGTGCCAGCAGCTTAGGAGGACAGGGTAATGAGCAGTTCTTC. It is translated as CASSLGGQGNEQFF.